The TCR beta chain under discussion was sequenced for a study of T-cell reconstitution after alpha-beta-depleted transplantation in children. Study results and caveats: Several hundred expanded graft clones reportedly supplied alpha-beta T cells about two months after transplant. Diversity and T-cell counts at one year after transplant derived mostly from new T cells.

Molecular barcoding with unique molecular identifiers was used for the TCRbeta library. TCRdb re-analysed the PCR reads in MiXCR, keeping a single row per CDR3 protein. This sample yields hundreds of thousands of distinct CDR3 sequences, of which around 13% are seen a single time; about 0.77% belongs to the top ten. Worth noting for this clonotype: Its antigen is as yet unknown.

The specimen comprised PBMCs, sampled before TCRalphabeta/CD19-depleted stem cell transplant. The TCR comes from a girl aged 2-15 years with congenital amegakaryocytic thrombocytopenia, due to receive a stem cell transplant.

For the CDR3, the DNA is TGTGCCAGCAGCGCTTGGGACCTGAGTGGGGAGACCCAGTACTTC. Protein sequence: CASSAWDLSGETQYF. This rearrangement joins TRBV7-8 to TRBJ2-5; D assignment may be TRBD1 or TRBD2 (5 bases each). CDR1 SGHVS and CDR2 FQNEAQ come from the germline V gene. There are 15 residues in the CDR3. The V end was cut by 5 bases, the J end by 5 bases, with 18 bases between.